Reported below is one TCR beta chain. The data stem from a study of blood T cell repertoires in COVID-19. Study-level background: The origin of the acute and convalescent COVID-19 samples was the United States, Italy and Spain. T cells, B-cell-depleted T cells, or PBMCs provided the cDNA or gDNA that served as material.

This CDR3 region has 15 residues. The germline gives CDR1 SEHNR, CDR2 FQNEAQ (reference sequence). Losses at the gene ends were 2 bases for V and 4 bases for J; bases not matched to a gene: 7. Authors' processing steps: Researchers report that nucleated cell counts were estimated from reference gene primer amplification. Profiled with immunoSEQ multiplex PCR; TCRdb holds only in-frame clones, not every one. D and trimming come from the DNA, and the V and J calls and clone size come from that table. The data contain around 100,000 clones, around 90% of them seen just once; the ten biggest clones take up about 3%.

Sequencing was performed on peripheral blood. The chain carries TRBV7-9 and TRBJ2-7; 8 bases align to TRBD2. The sequence was collected from a man aged 45-60 years with active or convalescent COVID-19. CDR3 residues: CASSLSGGYKYEQYF. CDR3 bases: TGTGCCAGCAGCTTATCGGGAGGGTATAAGTACGAGCAGTACTTC.